Listed here is a single TCR beta chain. These data come from a study of blood T cell repertoires in COVID-19. Across the study: Samples of COVID-19 (acute and convalescent) were obtained from the United States, Italy and Spain.

The authors' processing: Counts of nucleated cells, estimated from reference gene primer amplification, were obtained. Sequenced by immunoSEQ multiplex PCR; TCRdb stores in-frame clones only, minus some. V and J calls and clone size are given by that table; D and trimming were obtained from the DNA. Among about 98,000 clones, approximately 85% were seen once, and the ten largest hold about 10%. This CDR3 spans 16 amino acids. V lost 1 base and J lost 0, with 9 bases in between. Looked up from germline, CDR1 is SGHVS and CDR2 is FQNEAQ. The sequence came from a man aged 35 to 55 with active or convalescent COVID-19. V and J are TRBV7-8 and TRBJ1-4; D unclear. Sequencing was carried out using peripheral blood. CDR3 bases: TGTGCCAGCAGCTTAGGGCAGGTGGCAACTAATGAAAAACTGTTTTTT. Residues: CASSLGQVATNEKLFF.